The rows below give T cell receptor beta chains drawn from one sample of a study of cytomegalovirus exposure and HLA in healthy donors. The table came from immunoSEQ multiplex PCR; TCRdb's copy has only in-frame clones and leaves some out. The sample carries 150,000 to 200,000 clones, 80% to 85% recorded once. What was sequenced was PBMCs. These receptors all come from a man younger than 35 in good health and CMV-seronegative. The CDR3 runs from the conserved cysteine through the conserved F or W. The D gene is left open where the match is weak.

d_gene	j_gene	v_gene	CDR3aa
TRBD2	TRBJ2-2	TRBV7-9	CASSPLRAGEWTGELFF
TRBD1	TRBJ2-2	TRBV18	CASSSTGLGELFF
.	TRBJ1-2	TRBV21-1	CASSNNHRVYGYTF
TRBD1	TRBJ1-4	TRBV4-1	CASSQQDRGDEKLFF
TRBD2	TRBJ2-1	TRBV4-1	CASSQLLAGGNNEQFF
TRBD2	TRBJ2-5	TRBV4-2	CASSQGVREGGETQYF
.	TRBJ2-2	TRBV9	CASSVGEATGELFF
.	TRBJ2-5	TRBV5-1	CASSLPGNQETQYF
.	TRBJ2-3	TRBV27	CASGPGVWKSATDTQYF
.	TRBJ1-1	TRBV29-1	CSVTDTEAFF
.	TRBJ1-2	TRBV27	CASSPHHGGEEGYTF
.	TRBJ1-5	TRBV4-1	CASSQGSTNSNQPQHF
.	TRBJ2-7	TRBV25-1	CASSEYKHEQYF
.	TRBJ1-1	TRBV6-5	CASSYNPNTEAFF
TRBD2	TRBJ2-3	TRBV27	CASSLLAGGYTDTQYF
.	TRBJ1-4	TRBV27	CASSLTGLTNEKLFF
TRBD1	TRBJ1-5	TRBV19	CASSLTGAQPQHF
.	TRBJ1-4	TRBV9	CASSTGLQGKLFF
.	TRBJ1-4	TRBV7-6	CASSANPGYNEKLFF
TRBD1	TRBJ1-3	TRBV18	CASSLETGTGNTIYF
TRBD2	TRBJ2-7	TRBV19	CASSRRGRDPSYEQYF
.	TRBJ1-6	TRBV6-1	CASSEGQDSSPLHF
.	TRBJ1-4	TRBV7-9	CASSHPYPTNEKLFF
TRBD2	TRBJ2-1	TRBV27	CASSLFPLAGSYNEQFF
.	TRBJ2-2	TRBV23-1	CASSQFIGELFF
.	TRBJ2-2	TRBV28	CASSPKGRGRTGELFF
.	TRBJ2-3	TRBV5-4	CASSQGSQRSDTQYF
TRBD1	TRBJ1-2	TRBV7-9	CSSSLALGQGGYGYTF
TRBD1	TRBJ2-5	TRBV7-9	CSSSPVGTDWGETQYF
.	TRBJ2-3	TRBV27	CASRSWGADTQYF
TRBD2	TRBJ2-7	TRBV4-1	CASSQYLADLFEQYF
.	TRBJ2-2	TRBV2	CASSEVWGGELFF
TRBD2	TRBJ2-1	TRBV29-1	CRDSTSGGKGEQFF
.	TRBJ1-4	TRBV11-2	CASTKGPWDEKLFF
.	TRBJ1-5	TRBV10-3	CAISEGEGQPQHF
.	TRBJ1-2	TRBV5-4	CASSPGTGGNYGYTF
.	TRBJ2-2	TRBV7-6	CASSPPGVGELFF
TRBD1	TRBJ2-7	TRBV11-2	CASSFGTERYEQYF
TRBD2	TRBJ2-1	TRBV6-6	CASSSSGTSGPNEQFF
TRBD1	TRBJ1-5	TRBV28	CASRVRGRRSNQPQHF
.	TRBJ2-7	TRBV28	CASSLGQGYEQYF
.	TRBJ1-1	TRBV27	CASSDRTDRNTEAFF
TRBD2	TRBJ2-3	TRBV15	CATSREGLASVTDTQYF
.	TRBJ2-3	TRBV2	CASSESPTTDTQYF
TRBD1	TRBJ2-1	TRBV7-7	CASSPYSRTGTGGDNEQFF
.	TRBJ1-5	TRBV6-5	CASSYNAQGNQPQHF
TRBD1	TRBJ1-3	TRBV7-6	CASSTGQGGGNTIYF
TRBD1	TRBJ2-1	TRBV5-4	CASTPGIGDRGRNEQFF
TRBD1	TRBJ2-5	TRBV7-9	CASSLGQGYGAQYF
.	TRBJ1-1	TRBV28	CASSLTGSQGTFF
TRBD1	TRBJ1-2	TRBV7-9	CASSLATGNYGYTF
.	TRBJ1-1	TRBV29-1	CSVEGFSEAFF
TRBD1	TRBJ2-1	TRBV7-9	CASSSPGTGYNEQFF